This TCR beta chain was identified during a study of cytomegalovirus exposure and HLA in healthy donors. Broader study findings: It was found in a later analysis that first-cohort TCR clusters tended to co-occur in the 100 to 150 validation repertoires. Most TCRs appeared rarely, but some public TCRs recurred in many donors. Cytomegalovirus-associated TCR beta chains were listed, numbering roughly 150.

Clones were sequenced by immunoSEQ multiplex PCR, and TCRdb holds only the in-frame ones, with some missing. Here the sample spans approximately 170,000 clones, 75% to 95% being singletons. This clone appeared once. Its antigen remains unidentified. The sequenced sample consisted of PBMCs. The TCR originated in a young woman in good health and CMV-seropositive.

CDR3 DNA sequence: TGTGCCAGCAGCCCAACTACAGGGGAAAGTTACACCTTC. Protein: CASSPTTGESYTF. This sequence joins TRBV5-5 and TRBJ1-2; 7 positions agree with TRBD1. The ends lost 4 bases at V and 11 bases at J; junction bases unmatched: 11. The germline V gene has CDR1 SGHKS and CDR2 YYEKEE (reference sequence). This CDR3 contains 13 residues. Looking up the rest from reference TRBV5-5 and TRBJ1-2 gives the full variable domain: DAGVTQSPTHLIKTRGQQVTLRCSPISGHKSVSWYQQVLGQGPQFIFQYYEKEERGRGNFPDRFSARQFPNYSSELNVNALLLGDSALYLCASSPTTGESYTFGSGTRLTVV.